Listed here is a single T cell receptor beta chain. What it recognizes is unknown. This record belongs to a study of cytomegalovirus exposure and HLA in healthy donors. General study points: In a later analysis, compared with equally common non-associated chains, HLA-associated beta chains were more expanded. When presence/absence was analysed, sequencing depth was taken to be roughly uniform across donors. Earlier analysis looked at TCR beta V segments, and most were productive about 90% or about 30% of the time.

PCR employed 60 Vbeta and 13 Jbeta primers. Only in-frame clones appear in the TCRdb table, and some are missing; sequencing was by immunoSEQ multiplex PCR. The sample records 150,000 or so clones, 79% being singletons. V lost 5 bases, J lost 0 bases, and 11 bases lay in between. Germline lookup yields CDR1 MDHEN and CDR2 SYDVKM. The CDR3 has 14 residues. The J gene is TRBJ2-7, the V gene TRBV28; TRBD1 is a possible D gene (5 bases). Sequences were obtained from PBMCs. The source is a man aged 25-45 years in good health and CMV-seropositive. Here the CDR3 DNA reads TGTGCCAGCAGTGTCCAGGGCCTCTCCTACGAGCAGTACTTC. Translating gives CASSVQGLSYEQYF.